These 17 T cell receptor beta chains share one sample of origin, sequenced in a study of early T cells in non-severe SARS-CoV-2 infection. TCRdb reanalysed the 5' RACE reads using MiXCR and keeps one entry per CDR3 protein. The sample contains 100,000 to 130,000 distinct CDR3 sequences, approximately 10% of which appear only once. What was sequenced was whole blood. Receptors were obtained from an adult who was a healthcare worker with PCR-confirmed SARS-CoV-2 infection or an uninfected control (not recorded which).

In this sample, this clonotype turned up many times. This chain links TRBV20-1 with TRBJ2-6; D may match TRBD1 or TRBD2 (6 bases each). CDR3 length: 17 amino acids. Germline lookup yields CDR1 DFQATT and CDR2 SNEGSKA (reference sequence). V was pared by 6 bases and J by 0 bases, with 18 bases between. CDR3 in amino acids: CSALGGTVNSGANVLTF. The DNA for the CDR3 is TGCAGTGCCCTAGGGGGGACGGTCAACTCTGGGGCCAACGTCCTGACTTTC.

The CDR3: CASRPTGTGTGELFF. CDR3 DNA sequence: TGTGCCAGCAGACCCACAGGGACGGGCACCGGGGAGCTGTTTTTT. The rearrangement uses TRBV11-2 and TRBJ2-2; possible D gene TRBD1, 6 bases. CDR3 length: 15 residues. Per the germline V gene, CDR1 is SGHAT and CDR2 is FQNNGV. Trimming removed 6 bases from V and 4 bases from J, with 15 bases in between.

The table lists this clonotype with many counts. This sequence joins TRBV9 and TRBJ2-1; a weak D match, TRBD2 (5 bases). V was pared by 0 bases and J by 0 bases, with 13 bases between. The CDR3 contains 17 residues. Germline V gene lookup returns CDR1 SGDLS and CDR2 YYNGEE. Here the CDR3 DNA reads TGTGCCAGCAGCGTAGCTATGTCGGGAAGCTCCTACAATGAGCAGTTCTTC. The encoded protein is CASSVAMSGSSYNEQFF.

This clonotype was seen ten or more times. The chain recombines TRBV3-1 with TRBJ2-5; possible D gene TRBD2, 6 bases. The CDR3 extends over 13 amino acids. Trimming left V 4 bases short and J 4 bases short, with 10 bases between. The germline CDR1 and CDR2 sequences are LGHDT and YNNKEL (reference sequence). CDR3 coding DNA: TGTGCCAGCAGCCCCCCGGGGGTAGAGACCCAGTACTTC. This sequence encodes CASSPPGVETQYF.

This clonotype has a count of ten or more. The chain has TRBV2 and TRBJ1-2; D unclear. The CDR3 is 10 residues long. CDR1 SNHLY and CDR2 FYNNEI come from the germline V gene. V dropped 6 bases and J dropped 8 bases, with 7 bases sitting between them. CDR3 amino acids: CASREGGYTF. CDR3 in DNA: TGTGCCAGCAGGGAGGGAGGCTACACCTTC. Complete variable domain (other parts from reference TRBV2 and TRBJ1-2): EPEVTQTPSHQVTQMGQEVILRCVPISNHLYFYWYRQILGQKVEFLVSFYNNEISEKSEIFDDQFSVERPDGSNFTLKIRSTKLEDSAMYFCASREGGYTFGSGTRLTVV.

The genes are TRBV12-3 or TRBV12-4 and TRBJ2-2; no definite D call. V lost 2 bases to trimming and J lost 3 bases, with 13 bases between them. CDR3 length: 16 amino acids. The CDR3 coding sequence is TGTGCCAGCAGTTTAAGTCGCAGGCTATACACCGGGGAGCTGTTTTTT. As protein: CASSLSRRLYTGELFF.

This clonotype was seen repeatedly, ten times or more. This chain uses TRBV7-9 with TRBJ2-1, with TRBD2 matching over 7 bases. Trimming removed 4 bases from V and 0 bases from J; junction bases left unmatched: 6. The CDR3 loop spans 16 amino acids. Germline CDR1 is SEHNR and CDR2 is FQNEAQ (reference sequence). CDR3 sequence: CASSWDLADSYNEQFF. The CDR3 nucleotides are TGTGCCAGCAGCTGGGATCTAGCGGACTCCTACAATGAGCAGTTCTTC.

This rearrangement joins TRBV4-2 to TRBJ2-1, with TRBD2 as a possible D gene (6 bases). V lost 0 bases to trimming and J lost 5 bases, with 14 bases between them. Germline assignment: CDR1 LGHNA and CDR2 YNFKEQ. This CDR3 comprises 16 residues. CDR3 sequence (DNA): TGTGCCAGCAGCCAAGATGAAGGAGCGGGTAACAATGAGCAGTTCTTC. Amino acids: CASSQDEGAGNNEQFF.

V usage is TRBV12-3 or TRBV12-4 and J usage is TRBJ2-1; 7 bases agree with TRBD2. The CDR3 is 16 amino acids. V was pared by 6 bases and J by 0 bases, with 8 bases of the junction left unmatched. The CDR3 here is CASSSGKRDSYNEQFF. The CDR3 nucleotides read TGTGCCAGCAGCTCAGGGAAGCGGGACTCCTACAATGAGCAGTTCTTC.

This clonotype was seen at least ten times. In nucleotides, the CDR3 is TGTGCCAGCAGTTTGGACAGACCACGCGGCTACACCTTC. Translation: CASSLDRPRGYTF. The J gene is TRBJ1-2, the V gene TRBV28, with D perhaps matching TRBD1 (6 bases). Germline loops: CDR1 MDHEN, CDR2 SYDVKM. The CDR3 is 13 amino acids. Deletions cut 3 bases from V and 8 bases from J, with 13 bases between.

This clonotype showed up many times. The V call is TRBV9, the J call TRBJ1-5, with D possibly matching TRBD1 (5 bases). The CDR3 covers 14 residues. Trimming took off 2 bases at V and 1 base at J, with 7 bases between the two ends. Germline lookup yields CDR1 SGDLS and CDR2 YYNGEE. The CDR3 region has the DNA TGTGCCAGCAGCGTGGGGGAGAGCAATCAGCCCCAGCATTTT. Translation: CASSVGESNQPQHF.

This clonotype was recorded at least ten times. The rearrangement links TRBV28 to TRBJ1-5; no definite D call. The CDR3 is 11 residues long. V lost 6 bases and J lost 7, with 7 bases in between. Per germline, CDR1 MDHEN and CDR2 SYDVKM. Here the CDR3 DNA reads TGTGCCAGCAGCCACCCCCAGCCCCAGCATTTT. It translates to CASSHPQPQHF. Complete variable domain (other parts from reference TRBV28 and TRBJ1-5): DVKVTQSSRYLVKRTGEKVFLECVQDMDHENMFWYRQDPGLGLRLIYFSYDVKMKEKGDIPEGYSVSREKKERFSLILESASTNQTSMYLCASSHPQPQHFGDGTRLSIL.

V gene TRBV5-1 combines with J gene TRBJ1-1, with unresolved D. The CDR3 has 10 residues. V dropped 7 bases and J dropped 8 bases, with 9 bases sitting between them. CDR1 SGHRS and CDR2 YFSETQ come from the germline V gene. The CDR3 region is CASFGREAFF. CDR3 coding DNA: TGCGCCAGCTTCGGGCGCGAAGCTTTCTTT.

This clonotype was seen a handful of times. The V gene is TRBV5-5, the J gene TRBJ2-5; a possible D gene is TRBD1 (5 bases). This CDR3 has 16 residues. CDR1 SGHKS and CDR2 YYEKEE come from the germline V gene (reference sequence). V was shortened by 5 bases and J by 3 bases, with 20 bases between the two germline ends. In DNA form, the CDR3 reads TGTGCCAGCAGTTTACAACCCCTGACAGACGAAGAGACCCAGTACTTC. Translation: CASSLQPLTDEETQYF.

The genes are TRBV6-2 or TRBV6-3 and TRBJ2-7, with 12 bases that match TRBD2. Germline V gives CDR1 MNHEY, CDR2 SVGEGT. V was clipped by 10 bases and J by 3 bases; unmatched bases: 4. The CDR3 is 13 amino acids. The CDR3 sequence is CATLAGGNYEQYF. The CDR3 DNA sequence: TGTGCCACCCTAGCGGGAGGGAACTACGAGCAGTACTTC.

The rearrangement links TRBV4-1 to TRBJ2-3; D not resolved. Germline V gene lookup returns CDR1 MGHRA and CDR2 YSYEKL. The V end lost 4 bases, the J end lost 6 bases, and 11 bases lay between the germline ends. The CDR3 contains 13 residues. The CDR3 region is CASSLEEADTQYF. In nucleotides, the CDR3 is TGCGCCAGCAGCCTAGAAGAGGCCGATACGCAGTATTTT.

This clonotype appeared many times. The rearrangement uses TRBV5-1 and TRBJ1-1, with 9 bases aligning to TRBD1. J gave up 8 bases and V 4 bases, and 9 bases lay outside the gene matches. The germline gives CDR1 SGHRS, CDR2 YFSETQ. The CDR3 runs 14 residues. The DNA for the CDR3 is TGCGCCAGCAGCGTTGGACAGGGGAGTCTGGAAGCTTTCTTT. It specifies CASSVGQGSLEAFF.